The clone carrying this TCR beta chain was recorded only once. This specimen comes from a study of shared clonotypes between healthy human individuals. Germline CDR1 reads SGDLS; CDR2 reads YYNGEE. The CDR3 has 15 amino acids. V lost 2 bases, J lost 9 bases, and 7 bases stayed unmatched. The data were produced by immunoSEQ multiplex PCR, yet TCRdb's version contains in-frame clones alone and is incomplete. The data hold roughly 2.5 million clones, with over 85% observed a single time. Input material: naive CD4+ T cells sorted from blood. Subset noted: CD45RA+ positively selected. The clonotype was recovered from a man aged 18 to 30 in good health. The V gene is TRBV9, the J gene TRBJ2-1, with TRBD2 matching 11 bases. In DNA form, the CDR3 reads TGTGCCAGCAGCGTCGGTACTAGCGGGGGCAGTGAGCAGTTCTTC. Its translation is CASSVGTSGGSEQFF.